The 28 T cell receptor beta chains below come from one sample, sequenced in a study of T cell responses to AZD1222 COVID-19 vaccine. TCRdb keeps only in-frame clones here, not all; method: immunoSEQ multiplex PCR. The sample includes about 180,000 clones, approximately 95% seen only once; the top ten take 0.8% to 1.3%. The input for sequencing was peripheral blood, taken 28 days after the second dose of the MenACWY control vaccine. All receptors come from an adult who received the MenACWY meningococcal vaccine as a control.

The CDR3: CASSLPSGVIQETQYF. In nucleotides, the CDR3 is TGTGCCAGCAGCTTGCCTAGCGGGGTGATACAAGAGACCCAGTACTTC. The rearrangement links TRBV5-6 to TRBJ2-5; TRBD2 aligns across 9 bases. Germline assignment: CDR1 SGHDT and CDR2 YYEEEE. The J segment lost 2 bases and the V segment lost 1 base, leaving 6 bases of the junction unmatched. The CDR3 sequence is 16 residues long. The whole variable domain, filled in from reference TRBV5-6 and TRBJ2-5, reads DAGVTQSPTHLIKTRGQQVTLRCSPKSGHDTVSWYQQALGQGPQFIFQYYEEEERQRGNFPDRFSGHQFPNYSSELNVNALLLGDSALYLCASSLPSGVIQETQYFGPGTRLLVL.

This chain connects TRBV24-1 to TRBJ2-5; a weak D match, TRBD2 (5 bases). Trimming stripped 3 bases from V and 1 base from J, with 11 bases between. This CDR3 comprises 15 residues. Germline V CDR1 and CDR2: KGHDR, SFDVKD. CDR3 loop: CATSDGVGSQETQYF. In DNA, the CDR3 is TGTGCCACCAGTGATGGGGTTGGGAGCCAAGAGACCCAGTACTTC.

This sequence joins TRBV4-1 and TRBJ2-2; D ambiguous. The V end was cut by 7 bases, the J end by 0 bases, with 12 bases between. This CDR3 region has 15 residues. The germline V gene encodes CDR1 MGHRA and CDR2 YSYEKL. The CDR3 sequence: CASTPPGTNTGELFF. The CDR3 nucleotides read TGCGCCAGCACCCCCCCAGGTACGAACACCGGGGAGCTGTTTTTT.

The chain links TRBV14 to TRBJ2-1, with 10 nucleotides matching TRBD1. Germline V CDR1 and CDR2: SGHDN, FVKESK. V lost 6 bases to trimming and J lost 1 base; unmatched junction nucleotides: 6. CDR3 length: 16 amino acids. CDR3 residues: CASRQTGGLSYNEQFF. As DNA, the CDR3 is TGTGCCAGCAGGCAGACAGGGGGCCTTTCCTACAATGAGCAGTTCTTC.

The V call is TRBV4-3, the J call TRBJ1-4; D is unresolved. Trimming pared 1 base from V and 7 bases from J, leaving 13 bases between. From germline, CDR1 is LGHNA and CDR2 YSLEER. The CDR3 is made up of 15 amino acids. Here the CDR3 DNA reads TGCGCCAGCAGCCAAGTTTTGGGGTTGGGTGAAAAACTGTTTTTT. This gives the protein CASSQVLGLGEKLFF.

The chain carries TRBV28 and TRBJ1-2; 9 bases agree with TRBD1. CDR1 is MDHEN, CDR2 SYDVKM, per germline. The CDR3 is 18 amino acids. V shed 1 base and J 9 bases; nucleotides not matched to a gene: 18. The CDR3 sequence: CASSLYGTGPLLTMSYTF. As DNA, the CDR3 is TGTGCCAGCAGTTTATATGGGACAGGGCCCCTCCTAACTATGAGCTACACCTTC.

The rearrangement links TRBV5-5 to TRBJ1-1; D is unclear. Germline loops: CDR1 SGHKS, CDR2 YYEKEE (reference sequence). The germline V and J ends were trimmed by 4 bases and 0 bases, with 7 bases remaining between them. This CDR3 spans 13 amino acids. The CDR3 bases are TGTGCCAGCAGCGGTGCACTGAACACTGAAGCTTTCTTT. Translating gives CASSGALNTEAFF.

This chain uses TRBV6-5 with TRBJ2-7, with TRBD2 matching 8 bases. The CDR3 consists of 14 residues. The V gene's germline CDR1 is MNHEY and CDR2 SVGAGI. Trimming at V came to 7 bases and at J to 6 bases, leaving 11 bases not matched to a gene. CDR3 in amino acids: CASTVSGTRGEQYF. CDR3 coding DNA: TGTGCCAGCACCGTCTCCGGGACTAGGGGCGAGCAGTACTTC.

A word on this clone: The junction departs from germline at one end; a sequencing error may be responsible. Different DNA sequences within this sample yield the same CDR3. The chain links TRBV15 to TRBJ1-1, with TRBD1 as a possible D gene (6 bases). Germline V gene data show CDR1 as LNHNV and CDR2 as YYDKDF (reference sequence). The CDR3 has 17 residues. In DNA, the CDR3 is TGTGCCACTAGCAGAGGAACTCAGGGGTCCCTGAACACTGAAGCTTTCTTT. Protein product: CATSRGTQGSLNTEAFF.

The genes are TRBV30 and TRBJ1-6; possible D gene TRBD1, 6 bases. Germline assignment: CDR1 GTSNPN and CDR2 SVGIG (reference sequence). This CDR3 is built from 14 residues. V dropped 5 bases and J dropped 5 bases, with 13 bases sitting between them. This chain's CDR3 is CAWSRGANNSPLHF. Written as DNA, the CDR3 is TGTGCCTGGTCCAGGGGTGCCAATAATTCACCCCTCCACTTT.

V gene TRBV10-3 combines with J gene TRBJ1-1; no clear D. The V and J ends lost 5 bases and 1 base respectively, with 11 bases between them. Germline CDR1 reads ENHRY; CDR2 reads SYGVKD. This CDR3 region has 14 residues. CDR3 residues: CAISPSAQNTEAFF. CDR3 DNA sequence: TGTGCCATCAGTCCGAGTGCTCAGAACACTGAAGCTTTCTTT.

The chain has TRBV3-1 (or the pseudogene TRBV3-2) and TRBJ1-1; D perhaps matches TRBD1 (5 bases). This CDR3 is built from 15 residues. Germline values: CDR1 LGHDT, CDR2 YNNKEL (reference sequence). V was cut by 2 bases and J by 5 bases, with 15 bases left in between. The CDR3 loop reads CASSQNLAGKTEAFF. The CDR3 DNA sequence: TGTGCCAGCAGCCAAAACTTGGCAGGGAAGACTGAAGCTTTCTTT.

The chain carries TRBV7-2 and TRBJ1-3, with no clear D. Germline CDR1 SGHTA, CDR2 FQGNSA. Trimming removed 5 bases at V and 0 bases at J, with 8 bases between. This CDR3 has 14 residues. CDR3 residues: CASSRTISGNTIYF. CDR3 DNA: TGTGCCAGCAGCCGTACCATCTCTGGAAACACCATATATTTT. The variable domain in full, completed from reference TRBV7-2 and TRBJ1-3, reads GAGVSQSPSNKVTEKGKDVELRCDPISGHTALYWYRQSLGQGLEFLIYFQGNSAPDKSGLPSDRFSAERTGGSVSTLTIQRTQQEDSAVYLCASSRTISGNTIYFGEGSWLTVV.

V gene TRBV7-9 combines with J gene TRBJ2-1; D possibly corresponds to TRBD2 (6 bases). Between the trimmed V and J ends, which lost 5 bases and 4 bases, there was a span of 9 bases. Looked up from germline, CDR1 is SEHNR and CDR2 is FQNEAQ (reference sequence). The CDR3 consists of 13 residues. The CDR3 sequence: CASSRGNYNEQFF. Written as DNA, the CDR3 is TGTGCCAGCAGCCGCGGGAATTACAATGAGCAGTTCTTC.

J is TRBJ1-2 and V is TRBV28, with 11 bases aligning to TRBD1. Looked up from germline, CDR1 is MDHEN and CDR2 is SYDVKM. The CDR3 length is 15 residues. With V trimmed by 6 bases and J by 4 bases, 7 bases remained unmatched. CDR3 bases: TGTGCCAGCAGCCGGACAGGGGGCTTGGTCTATGGCTACACCTTC. Protein sequence: CASSRTGGLVYGYTF.

V gene TRBV4-3 combines with J gene TRBJ1-2, with D tentatively TRBD1 (5 bases). CDR1 and CDR2 (germline): LGHNA, YSLEER. The CDR3 runs 14 residues. V dropped 1 base and J dropped 8 bases, with 14 bases sitting between them. CDR3 amino acids: CASSQGGSQGGYTF. In nucleotides, the CDR3 is TGCGCCAGCAGCCAAGGTGGGTCCCAGGGAGGCTACACCTTC.

The rearrangement joins TRBV12-3 or TRBV12-4 to TRBJ1-4; D remains unclear. V dropped 7 bases and J dropped 8 bases, with 11 bases sitting between them. This CDR3 is 12 amino acids long. The chain's CDR3 is CASNIHGEKLFF. As DNA, the CDR3 is TGTGCCAGCAACATACACGGAGAAAAACTGTTTTTT.

V and J are TRBV10-3 and TRBJ1-2; D gene ambiguous. Germline-derived CDR1 and CDR2 are ENHRY and SYGVKD. The CDR3 loop spans 14 amino acids. The V end lost 2 bases, the J end lost 5 bases, and 12 bases lay between the germline ends. The CDR3 coding sequence is TGTGCCATCAGTGAGGGAGTAACGGGATATGGCTACACCTTC. It yields the protein CAISEGVTGYGYTF.

The V call is TRBV5-5, the J call TRBJ1-2; 7 bases map to TRBD1. The CDR3 totals 15 residues. V trimming: 3 bases; J trimming: 1 base; junction bases outside the gene matches: 6. Germline values: CDR1 SGHKS, CDR2 YYEKEE (reference sequence). The CDR3 DNA reads as TGTGCCAGCAGCTATACGGACAGGAATAACTATGGCTACACCTTC. Translation: CASSYTDRNNYGYTF.

V gene TRBV3-1 (or the pseudogene TRBV3-2) combines with J gene TRBJ1-5; D is uncertain. The germline gives CDR1 LGHDT, CDR2 YNNKEL (reference sequence). The CDR3 covers 11 residues. V was pared by 1 base and J by 9 bases, with 4 bases between. This CDR3 reads CASSQGTPQHF. DNA for the CDR3: TGTGCCAGCAGCCAAGGGACGCCCCAGCATTTT.

Worth noting for this clone: At one of its ends the junction is not consistent with the germline gene, which may arise from a read error. The chain carries TRBV7-7 and TRBJ2-5; D might be TRBD2 (5 bases). CDR1 is SSHAT, CDR2 FNYEAQ, per germline (reference sequence). CDR3 length: 15 residues. The CDR3 bases are TGTGCTAGCAGCTTAGGGCGGGTGTACCAAGAGACCCAGTACTTC. Its protein product is CASSLGRVYQETQYF.

CDR3 nucleotides: TGCAGCGTTGAAGATTTCTCTACAGCGAACACTGAAGCTTTCTTT. It is translated as CSVEDFSTANTEAFF. The chain couples TRBV29-1 to TRBJ1-1; no firm D call. V was clipped by 0 bases and J by 1 base, with 12 bases between them. The CDR3 covers 15 residues. CDR1 and CDR2 from the germline V gene are SQVTM and ANQGSEA.

This clone was observed a handful of times. This chain uses TRBV5-1 with TRBJ1-1; possibly TRBD1 for D (5 bases). Trimming took off 2 bases at V and 5 bases at J, with 13 bases between the two ends. The CDR3 is 14 residues long. Germline lookup yields CDR1 SGHRS and CDR2 YFSETQ. DNA of the CDR3: TGCGCCAGCAGCTTAAATAGGGGCTGGACTGAAGCTTTCTTT. Translated, it gives CASSLNRGWTEAFF.

The rearrangement joins TRBV30 to TRBJ1-5, with TRBD1 matching 7 bases. The germline V gene has CDR1 GTSNPN and CDR2 SVGIG (reference sequence). The CDR3 has 15 amino acids. V lost 0 bases to trimming and J lost 3 bases; unmatched junction nucleotides: 5. The CDR3 region is CAWSVGQGVNQPQHF. CDR3 bases: TGTGCCTGGAGTGTGGGGCAGGGGGTCAATCAGCCCCAGCATTTT.

The chain links TRBV5-1 to TRBJ1-1, with 12 bases identical to TRBD1. CDR3 length: 17 amino acids. The trim removed 4 bases at V and 1 base at J, leaving 8 bases unmatched. CDR1 and CDR2 (germline): SGHRS, YFSETQ. CDR3 sequence: CASSTLGQGARNTEAFF. CDR3 coding DNA: TGCGCCAGCAGCACGCTGGGACAGGGGGCACGGAACACTGAAGCTTTCTTT.

The CDR3 reads CASSLDYGTGTTEAFF. In DNA, the CDR3 is TGTGCCAGCAGCTTAGATTACGGGACAGGGACCACTGAAGCTTTCTTT. The rearrangement links TRBV11-3 to TRBJ1-1; TRBD1 matches 9 bases. Germline V CDR1 and CDR2: SGHNT, YENEEA. The CDR3 is 16 residues long. J gave up 4 bases and V 0 bases, and 6 bases lay outside the gene matches. Drawing the rest from reference TRBV11-3 and TRBJ1-1, the complete variable domain is EAGVVQSPRYKIIEKKQPVAFWCNPISGHNTLYWYLQNLGQGPELLIRYENEEAVDDSQLPKDRFSAERLKGVDSTLKIQPAELGDSAVYLCASSLDYGTGTTEAFFGQGTRLTVV.

The chain carries TRBV27 and TRBJ2-5; 8 nucleotides line up with TRBD2. Looked up from germline, CDR1 is MNHEY and CDR2 is SMNVEV (reference sequence). This CDR3 contains 14 residues. J lost 5 bases, V lost 7 bases, and 9 bases had no gene match. Here the CDR3 reads CASTPAGGRETQYF. DNA of the CDR3: TGTGCCAGCACTCCCGCGGGGGGCAGGGAGACCCAGTACTTC.

The chain recombines TRBV19 with TRBJ1-6; 9 bases map to TRBD1. The CDR3 has 15 amino acids. Germline CDR1 reads LNHDA; CDR2 reads SQIVND (reference sequence). The V gene end was trimmed by 7 bases and the J gene end by 11 bases; junction bases not matched to a gene: 12. The CDR3 reads CASMTGGQVVAPLHF. CDR3 DNA sequence: TGTGCCAGTATGACAGGGGGGCAAGTTGTTGCACCCCTCCACTTT.